These 21 T cell receptor beta chains came from one sample sequenced in a study of OX40 agonist ivuxolimab in advanced cancers. Only in-frame clones appear in the TCRdb table, and some are missing; sequencing was by immunoSEQ multiplex PCR. The sample lists about 50,000 clones, approximately 89% seen once, with roughly 6% in the top ten. The sample was CD4+ or CD8+ T cells sorted from blood, taken in a trial of the OX40 agonist ivuxolimab. Receptors originate from an adult with an advanced solid tumor such as melanoma, head and neck, liver or kidney cancer.

This clone is deemed medium-sized. The V call is TRBV4-2, the J call TRBJ1-3; possibly TRBD1 for D (5 bases). Between the trimmed V and J ends, which lost 0 bases and 0 bases, there was a span of 6 bases. The CDR3 sequence is 15 residues long. Germline V gene lookup returns CDR1 LGHNA and CDR2 YNFKEQ. The CDR3 region has the DNA TGTGCCAGCAGCCAAGAGCAGGGCTCTGGAAACACCATATATTTT. It translates to CASSQEQGSGNTIYF.

The gene calls are TRBV25-1 and TRBJ2-7; D remains ambiguous. CDR3 length: 13 amino acids. Looked up from germline, CDR1 is MGHDK and CDR2 is SYGVNS. The V gene lost 5 bases and the J gene lost 2 bases, with 10 bases spanning the gap. The CDR3 is CASSSWRTYEQYF. CDR3 bases: TGTGCCAGCAGTTCCTGGCGAACCTACGAGCAGTACTTC.

The CDR3 protein is CASSLAPGLASNEQFF. CDR3 nucleotide sequence: TGTGCCAGCAGCTTAGCGCCGGGACTAGCGAGCAATGAGCAGTTCTTC. The J gene is TRBJ2-1, the V gene TRBV7-6; 10 bases line up with TRBD2. Germline CDR1 reads SGHVS; CDR2 reads FNYEAQ. This CDR3 region has 16 residues. J was trimmed by 6 bases and V by 0 bases; bases with no gene match: 5.

The chain combines TRBV7-9 with TRBJ1-4; no reliable D call. Trimming took 2 bases from V and 7 from J, leaving 5 bases between them. Looked up from germline, CDR1 is SEHNR and CDR2 is FQNEAQ (reference sequence). This CDR3 spans 12 amino acids. CDR3 amino acids: CASSLQIEKLFF. The CDR3 DNA follows: TGTGCCAGCAGCTTACAGATTGAAAAACTGTTTTTT.

As DNA, the CDR3 is TGTGCCAGCAGTTACAATGCAGATGGCTACACCTTC. It specifies CASSYNADGYTF. The rearrangement uses TRBV6-6 and TRBJ1-2; D unclear. V lost 2 bases and J lost 6, with 7 bases in between. Germline values: CDR1 MNHNY, CDR2 SVGAGI (reference sequence). The CDR3 spans 12 residues.

The rearrangement links TRBV7-3 to TRBJ2-3; the match to TRBD2 covers 7 bases. Trimming at V came to 5 bases and at J to 0 bases, leaving 5 bases not matched to a gene. This CDR3 spans 15 amino acids. Germline lookup yields CDR1 SGHTA and CDR2 FQGTGA. CDR3 loop: CASSAGLVSTDTQYF. The CDR3 DNA sequence: TGTGCCAGCAGCGCCGGACTAGTCAGCACAGATACGCAGTATTTT.

The chain combines TRBV7-2 with TRBJ2-1, with 7 positions matching TRBD1. Germline V lookup: CDR1 SGHTA, CDR2 FQGNSA. CDR3 length: 15 residues. J was trimmed by 4 bases and V by 5 bases; bases with no gene match: 8. The CDR3 sequence: CASSVPGTEYNEQFF. CDR3 coding DNA: TGTGCCAGCAGCGTTCCCGGGACAGAGTACAATGAGCAGTTCTTC.

The chain's CDR3 is CAISDPGGWTGASPETQYF. In nucleotides, the CDR3 is TGTGCCATCAGTGACCCCGGGGGGTGGACAGGAGCCTCTCCAGAGACCCAGTACTTC. J is TRBJ2-5 and V is TRBV10-3; tentatively, D is TRBD1 or TRBD2 (7 bases each). Germline V gene sequence: CDR1 ENHRY, CDR2 SYGVKD. The CDR3 has 19 amino acids. V lost 3 bases, J lost 4 bases, and 27 bases lay in between.

The V and J genes are TRBV7-6 and TRBJ1-6, with D possibly TRBD1 on 6 matching bases. CDR1 and CDR2 (germline): SGHVS, FNYEAQ. V shed 1 base and J shed 10 bases, with 8 bases lying between them. The CDR3 covers 13 residues. This chain's CDR3 is CASSLDRESPLHF. CDR3 in DNA: TGTGCCAGCAGCTTAGACAGGGAATCACCCCTCCACTTT.

The J gene is TRBJ2-1, the V gene TRBV7-9; 11 bases agree with TRBD1. Germline-derived CDR1 and CDR2 are SEHNR and FQNEAQ (reference sequence). V trimming: 8 bases; J trimming: 6 bases; junction bases outside the gene matches: 0. The CDR3 length is 12 residues. CDR3 in DNA: TGTGCCAGCGGGACAGGGGGCAATGAGCAGTTCTTC. This codes for CASGTGGNEQFF.

The J gene is TRBJ1-4, the V gene TRBV4-2; a possible D gene is TRBD1 (6 bases). V lost 0 bases, J lost 7 bases, and 12 bases lay in between. Germline V gives CDR1 LGHNA, CDR2 YNFKEQ. The CDR3 sequence is 15 residues long. The CDR3 DNA follows: TGTGCCAGCAGCCAAGAGGAGACAGGAGGTGAAAAACTGTTTTTT. It codes for CASSQEETGGEKLFF.

This chain joins TRBV2 and TRBJ2-1, with D hard to call. Germline-derived CDR1 and CDR2 are SNHLY and FYNNEI. The CDR3 consists of 13 residues. The V end was cut by 6 bases, the J end by 4 bases, with 10 bases between. In nucleotides, the CDR3 is TGTGCCAGCAGCGCTCTTAGGTACAATGAGCAGTTCTTC. Protein: CASSALRYNEQFF. Looking up the rest from reference TRBV2 and TRBJ2-1 gives the full variable domain: EPEVTQTPSHQVTQMGQEVILRCVPISNHLYFYWYRQILGQKVEFLVSFYNNEISEKSEIFDDQFSVERPDGSNFTLKIRSTKLEDSAMYFCASSALRYNEQFFGPGTRLTVL.

The V call is TRBV14, the J call TRBJ2-1, with TRBD2 matching 8 bases. From germline, CDR1 is SGHDN and CDR2 FVKESK. This CDR3 has 19 residues. V was pared by 0 bases and J by 6 bases, with 16 bases of the junction left unmatched. The CDR3 region is CASSQDGFVLAAISNEQFF. The CDR3 region has the DNA TGTGCCAGCAGCCAAGATGGTTTTGTACTAGCGGCGATTTCCAATGAGCAGTTCTTC.

The chain employs TRBV7-6 and TRBJ2-3, with TRBD2 matching 13 bases. V lost 5 bases and J lost 2; bases outside the gene matches: 7. The CDR3 is 17 amino acids. Germline CDR1 and CDR2: SGHVS and FNYEAQ. CDR3 bases: TGTGCCAGCAGCCCAGGGACTAGCGGGGCCCCCACAGATACGCAGTATTTT. This translates into CASSPGTSGAPTDTQYF.

The chain couples TRBV30 to TRBJ2-1; no clear D gene. V was clipped by 0 bases and J by 4 bases, with 7 bases between them. CDR3 length: 13 amino acids. Germline assignment: CDR1 GTSNPN and CDR2 SVGIG (reference sequence). CDR3 DNA sequence: TGTGCCTGGAGTGTCGATGATTACAATGAGCAGTTCTTC. Translated, it gives CAWSVDDYNEQFF.

V usage is TRBV10-3 and J usage is TRBJ2-1; weak D call: TRBD2 (6 bases). V was trimmed by 4 bases and J by 6 bases, leaving 10 bases between them. Germline V gene lookup returns CDR1 ENHRY and CDR2 SYGVKD. This CDR3 is built from 13 residues. The CDR3 DNA is TGTGCCATCAGTGTTGGGGGGTTCAATGAGCAGTTCTTC. This encodes CAISVGGFNEQFF.

The chain has TRBV4-1 and TRBJ1-3, with no clear D. V was trimmed by 4 bases and J by 1 base, leaving 11 bases between them. The V gene's germline CDR1 is MGHRA and CDR2 YSYEKL. CDR3 length equals 15 residues. The CDR3 here is CASSLVIRSGNTIYF. CDR3 DNA: TGCGCCAGCAGCCTTGTGATAAGGTCTGGAAACACCATATATTTT.

J is TRBJ1-6 and V is TRBV30, with D possibly matching TRBD1 (6 bases). The germline gives CDR1 GTSNPN, CDR2 SVGIG (reference sequence). The CDR3 has 16 amino acids. With 3 bases removed from V and 0 bases from J, the gap between germline ends came to 12 bases. CDR3: CAWRKTGSSYNSPLHF. CDR3 DNA sequence: TGTGCCTGGAGGAAGACAGGTTCCTCCTATAATTCACCCCTCCACTTT. The whole variable domain, remainder taken from reference TRBV30 and TRBJ1-6, is SQTIHQWPATLVQPVGSPLSLECTVEGTSNPNLYWYRQAAGRGLQLLFYSVGIGQISSEVPQNLSASRPQDRQFILSSKKLLLSDSGFYLCAWRKTGSSYNSPLHFGNGTRLTVT.

The rearrangement links TRBV5-1 to TRBJ2-7; possible D gene TRBD1, 6 bases. Germline V CDR1 and CDR2: SGHRS, YFSETQ. V lost 0 bases, J lost 3 bases, and 13 bases lay in between. This CDR3 is 15 amino acids long. The CDR3 region is CASSLAQGNLYEQYF. Written as DNA, the CDR3 is TGCGCCAGCAGCTTGGCCCAGGGGAACCTCTACGAGCAGTACTTC.

V is TRBV4-1 and J is TRBJ1-4, with TRBD1 as a possible D gene (5 bases). Trimming took off 3 bases at V and 2 bases at J, with 13 bases between the two ends. This CDR3 spans 16 amino acids. Looked up from germline, CDR1 is MGHRA and CDR2 is YSYEKL. In nucleotides, the CDR3 is TGCGCCAGCAGCCAGGAAGGGGTTTTGACTAATGAAAAACTGTTTTTT. Amino acid sequence: CASSQEGVLTNEKLFF.

The CDR3 coding sequence is TGTGCCAGGGTCTCACTTCAGTATAATTCACCCCTCCACTTT. Encoded protein: CARVSLQYNSPLHF. The V and J genes are TRBV19 and TRBJ1-6; no reliable D call. The CDR3 sequence is 14 residues long. V was cut by 9 bases and J by 4 bases, with 13 bases left in between. Germline-derived CDR1 and CDR2 are LNHDA and SQIVND (reference sequence).